This is a list of T cell receptor beta chains from one sample in a study of technical replicates of blood from a few donors. Assay used: immunoSEQ multiplex PCR; TCRdb lists only in-frame clones, some missing. Of about 84,000 clones listed, 97% are singletons. Sequenced sample: T cells isolated from PBMCs. The receptors here all came from a human donor in good health. Each CDR3 is given with its conserved first and last residue. A D gene is named only where the DNA matches it firmly. Only part of the rows carry a size: once, few, many, or a class if the clone is expanded.

clone size | J gene | D gene | V gene | CDR3 protein
. | TRBJ1-1 | TRBD1 | TRBV11-3 | CASRKTGTGGEAFF
. | TRBJ2-7 | . | TRBV11-3 | CASSRRIWSPTAEQYF
. | TRBJ2-5 | TRBD1 | TRBV30 | CAWGQGGLETQYF
once | TRBJ2-7 | . | TRBV7-2 | CASSSYVAGSF
. | TRBJ1-3 | TRBD1 | TRBV28 | CASSLLVDRVGNTIYF
. | TRBJ2-2 | . | TRBV7-9 | CASSPRDTSTGELFF
. | TRBJ2-7 | . | TRBV11-2 | CASSSPRERAYEQYF
. | TRBJ2-2 | TRBD1 | TRBV5-1 | CASSGNRGNTGELFF
. | TRBJ2-5 | TRBD2 | TRBV7-9 | CASSSLAGGWYQETQYF
. | TRBJ2-4 | TRBD2 | TRBV28 | CASSRTSGSPHIQYF
once | TRBJ2-4 | TRBD1 | TRBV7-9 | CASSLQGADIQYF
. | TRBJ2-1 | TRBD2 | TRBV18 | CASSLGLARTNEQFF
. | TRBJ1-2 | TRBD1 | TRBV7-2 | CASSLDAGGYGYTF
. | TRBJ2-7 | TRBD2 | TRBV11-3 | CASSLDGGRGYEQYF
few | TRBJ2-2 | TRBD1 | TRBV9 | CASSPQGGTGLTGELFF
once | TRBJ1-6 | . | TRBV30 | CAWSGGLTYNSPLHF
. | TRBJ2-2 | TRBD2 | TRBV5-1 | CASSFGTSVPGELFF